The entry below gives a single TCR beta chain sequence along with its context. What it binds is not known. This entry belongs to a study of CXCR3-negative and CXCR3-positive naive CD8 T cells. Carrying UMI labels, the TRB cDNA libraries were prepared through 5' RACE. Reprocessing the 5' RACE reads, TCRdb reports a single entry for every CDR3 protein and omits DNA. The sample totals 70,000 to 95,000 distinct CDR3 sequences. CDR1 SGHRS and CDR2 YFSETQ come from the germline V gene. CDR3 length equals 14 residues. General study results and limits: The authors found comparable surface CD5 between naive subsets and inferred TCR strength from TRB CDR3 properties. Diversity ran similarly high across both naive subsets but far lower in memory CD8+ cells.

V gene TRBV5-1 combines with J gene TRBJ2-1; there is no DNA to check the TCRdb D call of TRBD1. This receptor was obtained from a human donor in good health. Some clones in this sample may be carry-over from other donors' samples. Sequenced: naive CXCR3- CD8+ T cells from blood. Subset specified: CD45RO-CCR7+CD27+CD95- naive CD8+ T cells lacking CXCR3 (TNR3-). The CDR3 loop reads CASSSGQGYNEQFF.